This section outlines one T cell receptor (beta chain) sequence together with its context. What it binds is not known. It was with 60 Vbeta and 13 Jbeta primers that the PCR ran. Measured with immunoSEQ multiplex PCR; TCRdb has only the in-frame clones, and not every one. The repertoire holds 200,000 or so clones, with 79% as singletons. The record originates from a study of cytomegalovirus exposure and HLA in healthy donors. Regarding the study as a whole: The study recorded 150 to 200 TCR beta chains that were cytomegalovirus-associated. Several top significant clusters appeared, in a later analysis, to be linked to common viral pathogens.

This CDR3 is built from 20 residues. Trimming at V came to 0 bases and at J to 1 base, leaving 16 bases not matched to a gene. Germline V gene sequence: CDR1 LGHNT, CDR2 FRNRAP. Source material: PBMCs. The TCR originated in a man in his forties or fifties in good health and CMV-seronegative. J is TRBJ1-1 and V is TRBV12-5, with 8 positions matching TRBD1. The CDR3 DNA follows: TGTGCTAGTGGTTTGGTAGTTTGGTTGGGCAGGGGGCTAGGGAACACTGAAGCTTTCTTT. Translating gives CASGLVVWLGRGLGNTEAFF.